The sequence of this T cell receptor beta chain was determined in a study of OX40 agonist ivuxolimab in advanced cancers. The study's findings and limits: More expanded clones were found, on average, in CD8+ than in CD4+ T cells. Some of the nonresponding patients also showed low levels of normalized T-cell clonal expansion. Within 6 weeks, CD4+ and CD8+ blood T cells expanded clonally at 0.1 to 3.0 mg/kg.

Here immunoSEQ multiplex PCR was the method, and the copy in TCRdb shows in-frame clones only, minus some. The data hold tens of thousands of clones, with roughly 88% observed a single time. The V end lost 2 bases, the J end lost 1 base, and 13 bases lay between the germline ends. This CDR3 is 16 amino acids long. From germline, CDR1 is SGHTA and CDR2 FQGNSA. About this clone itself: Its antigen is not known.

Sequencing was performed on CD4+ or CD8+ T cells sorted from blood, taken in a trial of the OX40 agonist ivuxolimab. The clonotype originates from an adult with an advanced solid tumor such as melanoma, head and neck, liver or kidney cancer. The chain employs TRBV7-2 and TRBJ2-3; a possible D gene is TRBD2 (5 bases). CDR3 bases: TGTGCCAGCAGCTTAAGAGGGATTCGTGGCACAGATACGCAGTATTTT. It yields the protein CASSLRGIRGTDTQYF. Variable domain in full (rest from reference TRBV7-2 and TRBJ2-3): GAGVSQSPSNKVTEKGKDVELRCDPISGHTALYWYRQSLGQGLEFLIYFQGNSAPDKSGLPSDRFSAERTGGSVSTLTIQRTQQEDSAVYLCASSLRGIRGTDTQYFGPGTRLTVL.